This TCR beta chain was identified in a study of shared clonotypes between healthy human individuals. The method was immunoSEQ multiplex PCR; TCRdb's version includes in-frame clones alone and lacks a portion of them. Found here are some 2.4 million clones, 93% of them singletons; the top ten hold more than 0.35%. The germline CDR1 and CDR2 sequences are SGHNT and YENEEA. Trimming removed 3 bases from V and 3 bases from J, with 17 bases in between. CDR3 length: 16 amino acids. The sequence was collected from a man between 18 and 29 years old in good health. Some clones in this sample may be carry-over from other donors' samples. This chain links TRBV11-3 with TRBJ1-1; the D gene is possibly TRBD1 (5 bases). Sequenced input: naive CD4+ T cells from PBMCs. Subset noted: CD45RA+ positively selected. DNA of the CDR3: TGTGCCAGCAGCTTCCCAGGGAGGGCGCCGGACACTGAAGCTTTCTTT. Protein: CASSFPGRAPDTEAFF.